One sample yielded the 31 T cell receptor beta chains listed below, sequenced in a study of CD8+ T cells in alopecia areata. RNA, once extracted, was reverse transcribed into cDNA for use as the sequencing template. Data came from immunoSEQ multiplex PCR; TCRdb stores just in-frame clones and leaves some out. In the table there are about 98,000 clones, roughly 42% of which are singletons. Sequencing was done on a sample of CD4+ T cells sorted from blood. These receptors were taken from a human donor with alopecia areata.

The CDR3 spells CASSSGQGYNEQFF. DNA for the CDR3: TGTGCCAGCAGCTCGGGACAGGGATACAATGAGCAGTTCTTC. V is TRBV7-8 and J is TRBJ2-1; 9 positions match TRBD1. The CDR3 loop spans 14 amino acids. Germline V gene lookup returns CDR1 SGHVS and CDR2 FQNEAQ. The V and J ends lost 4 bases and 4 bases, in that order; junction bases with no gene match: 2.

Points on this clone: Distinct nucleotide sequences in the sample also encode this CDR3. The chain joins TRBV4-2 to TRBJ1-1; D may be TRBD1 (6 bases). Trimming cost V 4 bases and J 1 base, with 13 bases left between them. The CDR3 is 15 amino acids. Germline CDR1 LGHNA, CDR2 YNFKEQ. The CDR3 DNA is TGTGCCAGCAGCCCGGGGGGGGCCCGGAACACTGAAGCTTTCTTT. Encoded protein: CASSPGGARNTEAFF.

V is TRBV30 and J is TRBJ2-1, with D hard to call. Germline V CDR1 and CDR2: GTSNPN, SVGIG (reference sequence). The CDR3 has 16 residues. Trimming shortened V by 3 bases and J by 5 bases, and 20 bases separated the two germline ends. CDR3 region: CAWSPGAGPTNNEQFF. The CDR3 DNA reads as TGTGCCTGGAGCCCAGGAGCCGGGCCTACTAACAATGAGCAGTTCTTC.

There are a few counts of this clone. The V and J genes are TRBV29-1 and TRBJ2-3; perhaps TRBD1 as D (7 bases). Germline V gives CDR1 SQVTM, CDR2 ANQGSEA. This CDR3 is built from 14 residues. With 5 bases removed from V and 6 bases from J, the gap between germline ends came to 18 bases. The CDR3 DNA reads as TGCAGCGTTCGGACAGGAGGGACCTTGGATACGCAGTATTTT. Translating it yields CSVRTGGTLDTQYF.

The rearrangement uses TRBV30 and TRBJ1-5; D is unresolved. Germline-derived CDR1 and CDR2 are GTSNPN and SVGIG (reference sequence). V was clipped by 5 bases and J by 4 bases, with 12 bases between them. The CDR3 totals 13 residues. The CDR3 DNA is TGTGCCTGGTCCCTATATCCGAATCAGCCCCAGCATTTT. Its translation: CAWSLYPNQPQHF.

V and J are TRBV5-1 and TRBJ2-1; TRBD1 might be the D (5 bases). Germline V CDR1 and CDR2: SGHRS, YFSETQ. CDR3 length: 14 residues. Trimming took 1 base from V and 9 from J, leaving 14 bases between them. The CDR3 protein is CASSLMSGSGEQFF. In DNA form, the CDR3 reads TGCGCCAGCAGCTTGATGTCAGGGTCGGGTGAGCAGTTCTTC.

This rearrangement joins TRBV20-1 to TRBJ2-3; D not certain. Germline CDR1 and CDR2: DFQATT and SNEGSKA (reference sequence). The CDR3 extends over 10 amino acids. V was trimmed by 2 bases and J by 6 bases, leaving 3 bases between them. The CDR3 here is CSARRDTQYF. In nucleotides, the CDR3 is TGCAGTGCTAGACGTGATACGCAGTATTTT.

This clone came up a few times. CDR3: CASSLGYEQFF. As DNA, the CDR3 is TGTGCCAGCAGCTTGGGGTATGAGCAGTTCTTC. V and J are TRBV5-7 and TRBJ2-1; D gene ambiguous. TRBV5-7 is noted as an ORF with a role that remains uncertain. The ends were cut back, 0 bases at V and 8 bases at J, with 3 bases in the middle. CDR3 length equals 11 residues.

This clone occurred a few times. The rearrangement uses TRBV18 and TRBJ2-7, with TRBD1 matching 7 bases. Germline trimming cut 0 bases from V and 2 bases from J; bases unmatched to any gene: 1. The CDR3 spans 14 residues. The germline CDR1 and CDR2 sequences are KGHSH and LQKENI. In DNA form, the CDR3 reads TGTGCCAGCTCACCACCGACAGGGACCTACGAGCAGTACTTC. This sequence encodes CASSPPTGTYEQYF.

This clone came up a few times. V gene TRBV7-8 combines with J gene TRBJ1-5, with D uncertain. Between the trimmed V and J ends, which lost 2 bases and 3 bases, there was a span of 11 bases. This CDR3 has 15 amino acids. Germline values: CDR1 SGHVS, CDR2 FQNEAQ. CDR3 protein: CASSLIYRANQPQHF. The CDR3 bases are TGTGCCAGCAGCTTAATCTATAGGGCCAATCAGCCCCAGCATTTT.

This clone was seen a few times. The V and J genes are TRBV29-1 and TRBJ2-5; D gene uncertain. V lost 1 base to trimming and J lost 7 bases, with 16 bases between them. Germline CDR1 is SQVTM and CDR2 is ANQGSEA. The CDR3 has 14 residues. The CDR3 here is CSVEVTLGSGTQYF. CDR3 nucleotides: TGCAGCGTTGAAGTTACACTCGGCTCGGGGACCCAGTACTTC. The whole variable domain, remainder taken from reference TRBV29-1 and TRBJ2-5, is SAVISQKPSRDICQRGTSLTIQCQVDSQVTMMFWYRQQPGQSLTLIATANQGSEATYESGFVIDKFPISRPNLTFSTLTVSNMSPEDSSIYLCSVEVTLGSGTQYFGPGTRLLVL.

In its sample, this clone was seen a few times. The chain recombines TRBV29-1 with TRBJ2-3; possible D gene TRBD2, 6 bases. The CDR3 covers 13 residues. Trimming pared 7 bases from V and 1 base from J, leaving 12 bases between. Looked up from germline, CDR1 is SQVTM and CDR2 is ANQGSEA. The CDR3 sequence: CSALSGGTDTQYF. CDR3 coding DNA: TGCAGCGCCCTTAGCGGAGGCACAGATACGCAGTATTTT.

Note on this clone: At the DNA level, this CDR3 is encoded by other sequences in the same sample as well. This CDR3 reads CSVRQGGTDTQYF. The CDR3, as DNA: TGCAGCGTCCGACAGGGGGGAACAGATACGCAGTATTTT. The chain is built from TRBV29-1 and TRBJ2-3; 9 nucleotides line up with TRBD1. The CDR3 contains 13 residues. Looked up from germline, CDR1 is SQVTM and CDR2 is ANQGSEA. The junction had 4 bases not matched to a gene; V was cut back by 6 bases and J by 3 bases.

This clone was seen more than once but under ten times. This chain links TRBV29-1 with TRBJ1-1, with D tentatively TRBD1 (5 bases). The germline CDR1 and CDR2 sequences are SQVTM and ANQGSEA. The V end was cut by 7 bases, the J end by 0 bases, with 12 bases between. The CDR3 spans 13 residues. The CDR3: CSGGGLMNTEAFF. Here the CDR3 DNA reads TGCAGCGGGGGGGGACTCATGAACACTGAAGCTTTCTTT. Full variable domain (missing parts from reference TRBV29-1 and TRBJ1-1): SAVISQKPSRDICQRGTSLTIQCQVDSQVTMMFWYRQQPGQSLTLIATANQGSEATYESGFVIDKFPISRPNLTFSTLTVSNMSPEDSSIYLCSGGGLMNTEAFFGQGTRLTVV.

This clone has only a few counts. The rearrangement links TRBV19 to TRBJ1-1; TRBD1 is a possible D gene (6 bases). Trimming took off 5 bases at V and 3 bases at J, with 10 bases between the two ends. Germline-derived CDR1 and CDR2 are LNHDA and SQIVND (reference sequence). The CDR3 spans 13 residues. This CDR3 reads CASSPQGYTEAFF. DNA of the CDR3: TGTGCCAGTAGTCCACAGGGTTACACTGAAGCTTTCTTT.

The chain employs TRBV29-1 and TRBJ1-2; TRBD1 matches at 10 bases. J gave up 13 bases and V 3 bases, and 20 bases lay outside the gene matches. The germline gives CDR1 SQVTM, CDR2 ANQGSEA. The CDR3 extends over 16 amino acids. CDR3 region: CSVDPLAGDRGYGGTF. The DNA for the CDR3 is TGCAGCGTTGACCCCCTCGCTGGGGACAGGGGTTATGGAGGCACCTTC.

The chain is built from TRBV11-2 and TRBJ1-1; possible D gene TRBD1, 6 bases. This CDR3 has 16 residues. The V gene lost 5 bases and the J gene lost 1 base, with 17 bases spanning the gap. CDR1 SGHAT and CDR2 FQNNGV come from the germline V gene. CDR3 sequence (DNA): TGTGCCAGCAGCCTCCGATTCGGACAGAAGAACACTGAAGCTTTCTTT. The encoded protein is CASSLRFGQKNTEAFF.

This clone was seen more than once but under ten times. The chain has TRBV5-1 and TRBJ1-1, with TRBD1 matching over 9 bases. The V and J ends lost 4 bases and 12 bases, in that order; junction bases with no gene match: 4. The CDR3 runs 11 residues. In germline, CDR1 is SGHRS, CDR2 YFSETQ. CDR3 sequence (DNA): TGCGCCAGCAGCCGGGACAGGGCAACTTTCTTT. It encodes CASSRDRATFF.

The CDR3 nucleotides read TGTGCCAGCAGCTTCCCAGGACAGAATGAGCAGTTCTTC. This gives the protein CASSFPGQNEQFF. This sequence joins TRBV11-3 and TRBJ2-1, with a weak D call TRBD1 (6 bases). The germline gives CDR1 SGHNT, CDR2 YENEEA. The CDR3 totals 13 residues. The V end was cut by 3 bases, the J end by 7 bases, with 10 bases between.

CDR3 amino acids: CAWSRLDRESYEQYF. The CDR3 nucleotides are TGTGCCTGGAGTCGGTTGGACAGGGAATCCTACGAGCAGTACTTC. The rearrangement uses TRBV30 and TRBJ2-7; 8 bases fit TRBD1. Germline V gives CDR1 GTSNPN, CDR2 SVGIG (reference sequence). The V segment lost 2 bases and the J segment 1 base; nucleotides outside the gene matches: 7. The CDR3 has 15 residues.

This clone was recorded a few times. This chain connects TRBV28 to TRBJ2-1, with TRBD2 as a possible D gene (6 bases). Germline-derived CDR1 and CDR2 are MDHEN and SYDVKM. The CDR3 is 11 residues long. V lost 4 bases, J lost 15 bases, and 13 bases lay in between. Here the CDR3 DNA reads TGTGCCAGCAGTTCGACTAGAGATCGGTTCTTC. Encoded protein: CASSSTRDRFF. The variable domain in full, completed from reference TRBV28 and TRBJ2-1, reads DVKVTQSSRYLVKRTGEKVFLECVQDMDHENMFWYRQDPGLGLRLIYFSYDVKMKEKGDIPEGYSVSREKKERFSLILESASTNQTSMYLCASSSTRDRFFGPGTRLTVL.

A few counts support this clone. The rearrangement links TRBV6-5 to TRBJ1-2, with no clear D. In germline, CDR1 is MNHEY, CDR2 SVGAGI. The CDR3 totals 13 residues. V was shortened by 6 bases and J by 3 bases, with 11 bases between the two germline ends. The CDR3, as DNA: TGTGCCAGCAGGGGCAGGAAAGACTATGGCTACACCTTC. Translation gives CASRGRKDYGYTF.

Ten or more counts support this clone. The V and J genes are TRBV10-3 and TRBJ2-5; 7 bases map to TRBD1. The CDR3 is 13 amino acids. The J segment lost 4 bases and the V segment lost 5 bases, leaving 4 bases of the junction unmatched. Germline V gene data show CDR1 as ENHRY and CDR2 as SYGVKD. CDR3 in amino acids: CAISYRGGETQYF. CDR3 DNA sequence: TGTGCCATCAGTTACAGGGGTGGAGAGACCCAGTACTTC.

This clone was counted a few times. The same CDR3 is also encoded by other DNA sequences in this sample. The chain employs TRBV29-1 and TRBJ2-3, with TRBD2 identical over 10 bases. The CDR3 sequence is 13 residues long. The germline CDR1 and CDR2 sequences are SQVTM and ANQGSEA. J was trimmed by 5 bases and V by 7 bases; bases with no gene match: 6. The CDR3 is CSARTSGGDTQYF. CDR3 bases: TGCAGCGCTAGGACTAGCGGAGGAGATACGCAGTATTTT.

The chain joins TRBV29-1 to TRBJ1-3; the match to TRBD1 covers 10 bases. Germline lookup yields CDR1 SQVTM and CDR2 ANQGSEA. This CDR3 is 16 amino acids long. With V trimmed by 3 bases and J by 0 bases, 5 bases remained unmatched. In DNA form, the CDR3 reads TGCAGCGTTGATGGGACAGGGGCTTACTCTGGAAACACCATATATTTT. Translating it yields CSVDGTGAYSGNTIYF.

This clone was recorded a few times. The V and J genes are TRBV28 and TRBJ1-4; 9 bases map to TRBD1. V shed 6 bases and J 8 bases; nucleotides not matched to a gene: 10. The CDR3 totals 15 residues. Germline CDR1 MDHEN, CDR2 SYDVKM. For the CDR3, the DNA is TGTGCCAGCAGCGCTCCCGGGACAGGGAAGGAAAAACTGTTTTTT. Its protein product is CASSAPGTGKEKLFF.

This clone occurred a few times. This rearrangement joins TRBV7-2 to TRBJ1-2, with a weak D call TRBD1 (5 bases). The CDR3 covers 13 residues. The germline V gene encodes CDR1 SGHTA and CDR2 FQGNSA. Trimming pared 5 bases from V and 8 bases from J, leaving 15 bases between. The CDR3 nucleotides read TGTGCCAGCAGCCTGGGGGTGACGAGCGGCTACACCTTC. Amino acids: CASSLGVTSGYTF.

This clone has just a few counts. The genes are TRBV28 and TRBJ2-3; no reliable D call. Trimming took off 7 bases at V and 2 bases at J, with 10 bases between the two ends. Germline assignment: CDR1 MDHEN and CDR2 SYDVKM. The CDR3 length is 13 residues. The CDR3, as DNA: TGTGCCAGCACTACCCAACTCACAGATACGCAGTATTTT. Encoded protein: CASTTQLTDTQYF.

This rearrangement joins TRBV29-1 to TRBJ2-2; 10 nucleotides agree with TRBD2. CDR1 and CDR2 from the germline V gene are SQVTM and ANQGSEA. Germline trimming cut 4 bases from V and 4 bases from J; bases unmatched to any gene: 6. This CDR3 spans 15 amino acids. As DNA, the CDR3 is TGCAGCGTTGTTGGGGCTAGCGGGAGCACCGGGGAGCTGTTTTTT. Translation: CSVVGASGSTGELFF.

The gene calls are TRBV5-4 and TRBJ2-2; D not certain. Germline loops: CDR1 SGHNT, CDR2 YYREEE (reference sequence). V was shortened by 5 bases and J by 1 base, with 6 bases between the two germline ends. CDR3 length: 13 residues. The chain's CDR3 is CASSGVNTGELFF. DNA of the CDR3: TGTGCCAGCAGTGGGGTGAACACCGGGGAGCTGTTTTTT. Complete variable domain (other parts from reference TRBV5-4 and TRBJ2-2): ETGVTQSPTHLIKTRGQQVTLRCSSQSGHNTVSWYQQALGQGPQFIFQYYREEENGRGNFPPRFSGLQFPNYSSELNVNALELDDSALYLCASSGVNTGELFFGEGSRLTVL.

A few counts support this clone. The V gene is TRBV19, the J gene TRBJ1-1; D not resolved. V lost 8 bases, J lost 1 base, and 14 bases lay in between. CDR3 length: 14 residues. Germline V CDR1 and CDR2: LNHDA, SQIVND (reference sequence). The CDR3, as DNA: TGTGCCAGTGGCCCGATATTCTGGAACACTGAAGCTTTCTTT. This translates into CASGPIFWNTEAFF.